The 2 T cell receptor beta chains below were found in one sample sequenced in a study of OX40 agonist ivuxolimab in advanced cancers. Produced via immunoSEQ multiplex PCR; TCRdb's table is partial and in-frame only. The profile covers tens of thousands of clones, with roughly 80% appearing a single time and about 19% taken by the ten largest. Source: CD4+ or CD8+ T cells sorted from blood, taken in a trial of the OX40 agonist ivuxolimab. The receptor set was obtained from an adult with an advanced solid tumor such as melanoma, head and neck, liver or kidney cancer.

This clone was observed a few times. The V and J genes are TRBV4-2 and TRBJ1-1; D gene ambiguous. The length of the CDR3 is 14 residues. Germline CDR1 reads LGHNA; CDR2 reads YNFKEQ. V lost 0 bases, J lost 7 bases, and 12 bases lay in between. Written as DNA, the CDR3 is TGTGCCAGCAGCCAAGAGAAACAAAGAGATGAAGCTTTCTTT. Encoded protein: CASSQEKQRDEAFF.

This clone is termed medium-sized (0.01 to 0.1%). The chain recombines TRBV28 with TRBJ2-3; no reliable D call. The germline V gene has CDR1 MDHEN and CDR2 SYDVKM. V was trimmed by 2 bases and J by 4 bases, leaving 7 bases between them. The CDR3 covers 13 residues. The CDR3 loop is CASSLLESDTQYF. CDR3 DNA: TGTGCCAGCAGTTTACTAGAGTCAGATACGCAGTATTTT.